The T cell receptor beta chain described here comes from a study of blood T cells in healthy people across ages. General study results and limits: A strong correlation was seen between TCR beta diversity and naive T cell percentage.

Trimming took off 3 bases at V and 2 bases at J, with 14 bases between the two ends. This CDR3 spans 15 amino acids. Each donor was a healthy Caucasian individual from Russia, aged roughly 6 to 95. Points on this clonotype: Its specificity is not known.

A second PCR of 7 to 11 cycles used a sample-barcoded 5' primer and a J-beta primer mix. Via MiXCR, TCRdb re-called the 5' RACE reads, giving one row per CDR3 protein. The sample has approximately 1.5 million distinct CDR3 sequences; approximately 32% are singletons. The chain uses TRBV12-3 or TRBV12-4 and TRBJ2-7, with D unclear. The TCR sequence derives from a woman aged 25-40 years in good health. Sequenced: blood. This chain's CDR3 is CASSFIGSGPYEQYF. The CDR3 bases are TGTGCCAGCAGTTTTATTGGCTCCGGCCCCTACGAGCAGTACTTC.